These T cell receptor beta chains were read from a single sample in a study of post-analysis software for immune sequencing data. TCRdb independently ran MiXCR on the PCR reads; one entry per CDR3 protein. Counted here are some 800,000 distinct CDR3 sequences, just over 45% occurring once; the ten biggest clones make up roughly 4.5%. Input material: blood. These receptors all come from a girl aged 10 to 17 with multiple sclerosis. CDR3s include the opening cysteine and the closing phenylalanine or tryptophan. The order of the fields is clone size, D gene, J gene, V gene, CDR3 protein, CDR3 DNA. D genes are given only for firm matches. The size of a clone is reported for some rows only, either as once, few or many, or as a class for expanded clones.

>-|TRBD2|TRBJ2-1|TRBV20-1
CSASQTSGTLYNEQFF
TGCAGTGCTAGTCAGACTAGCGGGACGCTGTACAATGAGCAGTTCTTC
>few|-|TRBJ2-2|TRBV29-1
CSVEDLDTGELFF
TGCAGCGTTGAAGATCTAGACACCGGGGAGCTGTTTTTT
>-|-|TRBJ2-4|TRBV6-1
CASTKAGGGYIQYF
TGTGCCAGCACCAAAGCAGGGGGAGGGTACATTCAGTACTTC
>-|TRBD2|TRBJ2-5|TRBV20-1
CSARAAGDTQETQYF
TGCAGTGCAAGGGCAGCGGGAGATACCCAAGAGACCCAGTACTTC
>few|TRBD2|TRBJ2-1|TRBV12-3/TRBV12-4
CASSLAALAGNEQFF
TGTGCCAGCAGTTTAGCCGCGCTAGCGGGCAATGAGCAGTTCTTC
>-|-|TRBJ2-1|TRBV12-5
CASGLGPPEVNNEQFF
TGTGCTAGTGGTTTGGGACCCCCGGAGGTAAACAATGAGCAGTTCTTC
>-|-|TRBJ2-3|TRBV2
CASQLAAEGDTQYF
TGTGCCAGCCAGTTAGCGGCTGAGGGAGATACGCAGTATTTT
>-|-|TRBJ2-5|TRBV18
CASSPRPEIYLNQETQYF
TGTGCCAGCTCACCACGGCCGGAGATTTACCTAAACCAAGAGACCCAGTACTTC
>once|-|TRBJ1-5|TRBV12-3/TRBV12-4
CASSLDLGGVGNQPQHF
TGTGCCAGCAGTTTAGATTTGGGAGGTGTTGGCAATCAGCCCCAGCATTTT
>many|-|TRBJ2-7|TRBV13
CASSTHSYEQYF
TGTGCCAGCAGCACCCACTCCTACGAGCAGTACTTC
>-|-|TRBJ2-1|TRBV10-3
CAISEALKDEQFF
TGTGCCATCAGTGAGGCTCTTAAAGATGAGCAGTTCTTC
>-|TRBD1|TRBJ2-7|TRBV7-2
CASSFDATGIYEQYF
TGTGCCAGCAGCTTCGACGCGACAGGGATCTACGAGCAGTACTTC